One and the same sample provided the 21 T cell receptor beta chains below, sequenced in a study of T cell therapy after organ transplantation (dated by TCRdb to between 2017 and 2020). The protocol used for the library was the immunoSEQ multiplex PCR assay. TCRdb re-hosts the immuneACCESS table, in-frame sequences only. Its copies lack some clones; in the studies checked, an unresolved V gene accounts for under half of them, and the cause for the rest is not known. The sample table records about 3,600 clones; about two thirds of these occur just once. Just under 40% of the sample goes to the ten largest clones. Their antigen targets remain unknown. The time point label corresponds to: 20-29 weeks after completion of therapy. The sequences come from CD8+ T cells from blood, collected after autologous CMV-specific T cell therapy. The receptor source for this set is a human patient who had received a solid organ transplant and had CMV disease. Some T cells may derive from the graft donor when a transplant has been performed.

This clone was seen a few times. V usage is TRBV6-1 and J usage is TRBJ1-2; 7 nucleotides match TRBD1. The CDR3 consists of 15 residues. Germline V gene sequence: CDR1 MNHNS, CDR2 SASEGT. J was trimmed by 4 bases and V by 6 bases; bases with no gene match: 11. The CDR3 nucleotides are TGTGCCAGCAGCCCCTCAACAGGGGCTAGCTATGGCTACACCTTC. Its translation: CASSPSTGASYGYTF.

This clone was found a few times. The CDR3 region is CASSITSLLNTEAFF. CDR3 bases: TGTGCCAGTAGTATAACCTCACTCTTGAACACTGAAGCTTTCTTT. This chain links TRBV19 with TRBJ1-1; D gene uncertain. The CDR3 is 15 amino acids. From germline, CDR1 is LNHDA and CDR2 SQIVND (reference sequence). The V and J ends lost 2 bases and 0 bases respectively, with 10 bases between them.

The V gene is TRBV5-6, the J gene TRBJ2-7, with TRBD2 matching 7 bases. This CDR3 has 17 amino acids. V gave up 2 bases and J gave up 0 bases; unmatched junction bases: 11. Germline CDR1 reads SGHDT; CDR2 reads YYEEEE. CDR3 in amino acids: CASSFPGRLAASYEQYF. DNA of the CDR3: TGTGCCAGCAGCTTTCCGGGTCGGCTAGCGGCCTCCTACGAGCAGTACTTC. The complete variable domain, with remaining parts taken from reference TRBV5-6 and TRBJ2-7, reads DAGVTQSPTHLIKTRGQQVTLRCSPKSGHDTVSWYQQALGQGPQFIFQYYEEEERQRGNFPDRFSGHQFPNYSSELNVNALLLGDSALYLCASSFPGRLAASYEQYFGPGTRLTVT.

The V and J genes are TRBV6-1 and TRBJ2-5; TRBD2 is a possible D gene (8 bases). The V end was cut by 0 bases, the J end by 2 bases, with 22 bases between. Germline-derived CDR1 and CDR2 are MNHNS and SASEGT. The CDR3 runs to 19 residues. The CDR3, as DNA: TGTGCCAGCAGTGAAGCGCCAGGGGGAGGGCTAGCGGGTCAAGAGACCCAGTACTTC. Protein sequence: CASSEAPGGGLAGQETQYF.

This chain connects TRBV15 to TRBJ2-2; 9 bases match TRBD1. CDR1 and CDR2 (germline): LNHNV, YYDKDF (reference sequence). The CDR3 covers 15 residues. J was trimmed by 4 bases and V by 8 bases; bases with no gene match: 8. Written as DNA, the CDR3 is TGTGCCACCGGCCGGGACAGGGCGGGCACCGGGGAGCTGTTTTTT. Translation: CATGRDRAGTGELFF.

V is TRBV21-1 and J is TRBJ2-7; the table's D gene call, TRBD2, was not cross checked with the DNA. TRBV21-1 is termed a pseudogene. There are 15 residues in the CDR3. DNA for the CDR3: TGTGCCAGCAGCTTAGGTACTAGCAACTCCTACGAGCAGTACGTC. Its translation is CASSLGTSNSYEQYV.

The chain couples TRBV5-1 to TRBJ2-1; D remains ambiguous. Looked up from germline, CDR1 is SGHRS and CDR2 is YFSETQ. This CDR3 has 16 amino acids. Trimming left V 4 bases short and J 0 bases short, with 14 bases between. In DNA form, the CDR3 reads TGCGCCAGCAGCCCCGCCGGGTGGAGCTCCTACAATGAGCAGTTCTTC. Protein product: CASSPAGWSSYNEQFF.

This clone occurred a few times. The chain links TRBV4-3 to TRBJ2-1; possibly TRBD1 or TRBD2 for D (5 bases each). Trimming left V 0 bases short and J 6 bases short, with 9 bases between. Germline V gene lookup returns CDR1 LGHNA and CDR2 YSLEER. The CDR3 length is 14 residues. The CDR3 loop is CASSQDPRGNEQFF. The CDR3 DNA reads as TGCGCCAGCAGCCAAGATCCGAGGGGCAATGAGCAGTTCTTC.

This clone was picked up a small number of times. The chain joins TRBV7-9 to TRBJ1-5; D is unresolved. The germline V and J ends were trimmed by 5 bases and 4 bases, with 12 bases remaining between them. Germline V lookup: CDR1 SEHNR, CDR2 FQNEAQ (reference sequence). CDR3 size: 14 residues. The DNA of the CDR3 is TGTGCCAGCAGCCCTATCTATCGGAATCAGCCCCAGCATTTT. It yields the protein CASSPIYRNQPQHF.

V usage is TRBV7-2 and J usage is TRBJ2-1, with a tentative D call TRBD2 (6 bases). This CDR3 region has 16 residues. Germline CDR1 SGHTA, CDR2 FQGNSA. Trimming pared 5 bases from V and 1 base from J, leaving 15 bases between. Here the CDR3 reads CASSLLGGASYNEQFF. The CDR3 DNA is TGTGCCAGCAGCCTGCTGGGGGGTGCTTCCTACAATGAGCAGTTCTTC.

This CDR3 reads CASSLVVGQADTQYF. DNA of the CDR3: TGTGCCAGCAGCTTAGTAGTGGGGCAGGCAGATACGCAGTATTTT. The chain carries TRBV11-2 and TRBJ2-3; D may be TRBD1 (5 bases). The CDR3 runs to 15 residues. Between the trimmed V and J ends, which lost 1 base and 4 bases, there was a span of 12 bases. In germline, CDR1 is SGHAT, CDR2 FQNNGV.

This CDR3 is CASSFEGSTDTQYF. Written as DNA, the CDR3 is TGTGCCAGCAGCTTTGAGGGAAGCACAGATACGCAGTATTTT. This chain uses TRBV11-2 with TRBJ2-3, with D perhaps matching TRBD2 (5 bases). With 3 bases removed from V and 0 bases from J, the gap between germline ends came to 7 bases. This CDR3 has 14 residues. Germline V CDR1 and CDR2: SGHAT, FQNNGV.

V and J are TRBV4-3 and TRBJ1-2, with D possibly TRBD1 on 6 matching bases. CDR3 length: 14 amino acids. CDR1 and CDR2 from the germline V gene are LGHNA and YSLEER. Deletions cut 0 bases from V and 8 bases from J, with 13 bases between. The CDR3 DNA is TGCGCCAGCAGCCAAGATCGGGGGGGCTACGGCTACACCTTC. It is translated as CASSQDRGGYGYTF.

The chain is built from TRBV5-6 and TRBJ2-2, with 11 bases fitting TRBD2. Germline V gives CDR1 SGHDT, CDR2 YYEEEE. V lost 4 bases to trimming and J lost 2 bases; unmatched junction nucleotides: 13. This CDR3 is 19 amino acids long. The CDR3: CASSPDVGTSGTNTGELFF. In DNA form, the CDR3 reads TGTGCCAGCAGCCCGGACGTTGGGACTAGCGGAACTAACACCGGGGAGCTGTTTTTT. The full variable domain, with the rest looked up from reference TRBV5-6 and TRBJ2-2, is DAGVTQSPTHLIKTRGQQVTLRCSPKSGHDTVSWYQQALGQGPQFIFQYYEEEERQRGNFPDRFSGHQFPNYSSELNVNALLLGDSALYLCASSPDVGTSGTNTGELFFGEGSRLTVL.

This clone was seen a handful of times. The CDR3 bases are TGTGCCAGCAGTTACTCTCCTTGGACAGCAAATCAGCCCCAGCATTTT. Translation: CASSYSPWTANQPQHF. V gene TRBV5-8 combines with J gene TRBJ1-5; TRBD1 is a possible D gene (6 bases). Germline CDR1 and CDR2: SGHTS and YDEGEE. Deletions cut 5 bases from V and 4 bases from J, with 19 bases between. This CDR3 has 16 amino acids.

The rearrangement uses TRBV2 and TRBJ1-2; TRBD1 might be the D (6 bases). The CDR3 extends over 16 amino acids. Looked up from germline, CDR1 is SNHLY and CDR2 is FYNNEI. Trimming pared 6 bases from V and 2 bases from J, leaving 19 bases between. Here the CDR3 DNA reads TGTGCCAGCAGCCCACTAGGGGGGGAGGAGAACTATGGCTACACCTTC. Protein product: CASSPLGGEENYGYTF.

The gene calls are TRBV15 and TRBJ2-5; 9 bases map to TRBD1. CDR1 is LNHNV, CDR2 YYDKDF, per germline (reference sequence). The CDR3 contains 16 residues. The V gene end was trimmed by 1 base and the J gene end by 5 bases; junction bases not matched to a gene: 8. The CDR3 sequence is CATSRGTGAGGETQYF. CDR3 in DNA: TGTGCCACCAGCAGAGGGACAGGGGCGGGTGGGGAGACCCAGTACTTC.

The chain combines TRBV2 with TRBJ2-5; TRBD2 aligns across 13 bases. The ends lost 3 bases at V and 0 bases at J; junction bases unmatched: 13. Germline V gene lookup returns CDR1 SNHLY and CDR2 FYNNEI. The CDR3 length is 20 residues. CDR3 sequence reads: CASSEIFAGLAGENQETQYF. CDR3 DNA sequence: TGTGCCAGCAGTGAGATCTTTGCAGGACTAGCGGGAGAGAACCAAGAGACCCAGTACTTC. The complete variable domain, with remaining parts taken from reference TRBV2 and TRBJ2-5, reads EPEVTQTPSHQVTQMGQEVILRCVPISNHLYFYWYRQILGQKVEFLVSFYNNEISEKSEIFDDQFSVERPDGSNFTLKIRSTKLEDSAMYFCASSEIFAGLAGENQETQYFGPGTRLLVL.

V gene TRBV19 combines with J gene TRBJ2-5; TRBD2 agrees at 8 bases. CDR1 is LNHDA, CDR2 SQIVND, per germline (reference sequence). The CDR3 contains 17 residues. V gave up 6 bases and J gave up 2 bases; unmatched junction bases: 14. The DNA of the CDR3 is TGTGCCAGTAGCATGATCCCCCTTCGGGGGGGTCAAGAGACCCAGTACTTC. Residues: CASSMIPLRGGQETQYF.

J is TRBJ2-3 and V is TRBV7-9; weak D call: TRBD2 (6 bases). V was pared by 4 bases and J by 2 bases, with 16 bases between. The CDR3 extends over 16 amino acids. Germline CDR1 reads SEHNR; CDR2 reads FQNEAQ (reference sequence). The CDR3 DNA is TGTGCCAGCAGCTCCCCCGGGACTTCCTCCACAGATACGCAGTATTTT. It codes for CASSSPGTSSTDTQYF.

Judged by abundance, this clone is medium-sized. The gene calls are TRBV5-6 and TRBJ2-5; 7 nucleotides match TRBD2. This CDR3 is 17 amino acids long. From germline, CDR1 is SGHDT and CDR2 YYEEEE. V gave up 3 bases and J gave up 5 bases; unmatched junction bases: 16. The CDR3 sequence: CASSSPTSMRGLETQYF. The CDR3 coding sequence is TGTGCCAGCAGCTCACCCACTAGTATGCGGGGGTTGGAGACCCAGTACTTC.